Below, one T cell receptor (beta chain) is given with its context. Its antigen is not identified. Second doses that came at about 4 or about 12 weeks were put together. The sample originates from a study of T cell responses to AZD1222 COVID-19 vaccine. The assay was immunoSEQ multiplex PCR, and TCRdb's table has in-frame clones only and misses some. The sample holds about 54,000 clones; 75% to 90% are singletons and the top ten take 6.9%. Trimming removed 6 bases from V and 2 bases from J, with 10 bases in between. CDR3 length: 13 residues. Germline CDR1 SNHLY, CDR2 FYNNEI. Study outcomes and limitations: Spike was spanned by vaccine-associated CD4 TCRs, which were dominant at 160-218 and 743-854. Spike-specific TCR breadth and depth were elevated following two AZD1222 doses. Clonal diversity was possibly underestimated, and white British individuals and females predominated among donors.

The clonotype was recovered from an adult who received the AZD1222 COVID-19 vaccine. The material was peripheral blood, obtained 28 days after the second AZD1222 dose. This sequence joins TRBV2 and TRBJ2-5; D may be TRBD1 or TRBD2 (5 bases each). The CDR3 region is CASSGDGQETQYF. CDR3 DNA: TGTGCCAGCAGCGGGGACGGACAAGAGACCCAGTACTTC.